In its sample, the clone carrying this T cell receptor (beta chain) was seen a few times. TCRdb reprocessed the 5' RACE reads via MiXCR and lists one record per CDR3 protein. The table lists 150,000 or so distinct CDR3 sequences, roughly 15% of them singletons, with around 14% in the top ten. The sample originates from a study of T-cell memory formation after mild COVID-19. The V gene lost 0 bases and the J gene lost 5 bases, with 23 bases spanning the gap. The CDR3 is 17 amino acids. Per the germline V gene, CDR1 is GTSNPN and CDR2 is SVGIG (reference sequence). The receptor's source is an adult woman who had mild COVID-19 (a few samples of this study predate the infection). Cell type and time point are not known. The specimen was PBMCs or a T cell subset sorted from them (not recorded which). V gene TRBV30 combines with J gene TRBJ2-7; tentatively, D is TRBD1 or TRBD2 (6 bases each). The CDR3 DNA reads TGTGCCTGGAGTGTAAGGGCATTGGGGACCCGGGGGCACGAGCAGTACTTC. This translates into CAWSVRALGTRGHEQYF. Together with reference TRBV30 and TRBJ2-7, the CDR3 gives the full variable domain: SQTIHQWPATLVQPVGSPLSLECTVEGTSNPNLYWYRQAAGRGLQLLFYSVGIGQISSEVPQNLSASRPQDRQFILSSKKLLLSDSGFYLCAWSVRALGTRGHEQYFGPGTRLTVT.